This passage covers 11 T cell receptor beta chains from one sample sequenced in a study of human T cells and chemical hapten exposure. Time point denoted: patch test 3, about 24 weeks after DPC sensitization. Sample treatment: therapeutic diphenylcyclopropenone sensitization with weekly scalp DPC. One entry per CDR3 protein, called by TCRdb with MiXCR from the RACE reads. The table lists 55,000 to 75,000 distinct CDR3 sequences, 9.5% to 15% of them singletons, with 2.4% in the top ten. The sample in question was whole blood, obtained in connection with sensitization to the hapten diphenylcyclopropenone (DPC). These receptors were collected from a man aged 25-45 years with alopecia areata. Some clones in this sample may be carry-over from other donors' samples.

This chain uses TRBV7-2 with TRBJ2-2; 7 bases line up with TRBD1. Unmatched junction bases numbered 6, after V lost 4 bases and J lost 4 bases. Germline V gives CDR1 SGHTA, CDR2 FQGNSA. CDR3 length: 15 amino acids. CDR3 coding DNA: TGTGCCAGCAGCTCCCGGGACAGCCTCACCGGGGAGCTGTTTTTT. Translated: CASSSRDSLTGELFF.

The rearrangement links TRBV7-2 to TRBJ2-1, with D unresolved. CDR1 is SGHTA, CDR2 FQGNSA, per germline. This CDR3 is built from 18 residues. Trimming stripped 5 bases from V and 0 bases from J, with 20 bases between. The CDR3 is CASSPSKAGDRSYNEQFF. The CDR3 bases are TGTGCCAGCAGCCCATCTAAGGCAGGAGATCGCTCCTACAATGAGCAGTTCTTC.

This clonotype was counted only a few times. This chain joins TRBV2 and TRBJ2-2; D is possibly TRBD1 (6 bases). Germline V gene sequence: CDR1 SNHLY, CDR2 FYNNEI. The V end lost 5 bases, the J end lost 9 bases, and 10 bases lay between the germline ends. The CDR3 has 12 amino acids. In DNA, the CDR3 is TGTGCCAGCAGTCGACAGGTCAGGGAGCTGTTTTTT. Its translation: CASSRQVRELFF.

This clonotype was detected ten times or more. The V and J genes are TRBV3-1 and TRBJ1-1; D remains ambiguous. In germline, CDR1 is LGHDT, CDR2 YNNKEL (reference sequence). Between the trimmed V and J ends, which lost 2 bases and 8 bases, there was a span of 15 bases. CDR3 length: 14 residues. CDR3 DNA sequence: TGTGCCAGCAGCCAACTTACTTTCGCCGGGGAAGCTTTCTTT. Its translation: CASSQLTFAGEAFF.

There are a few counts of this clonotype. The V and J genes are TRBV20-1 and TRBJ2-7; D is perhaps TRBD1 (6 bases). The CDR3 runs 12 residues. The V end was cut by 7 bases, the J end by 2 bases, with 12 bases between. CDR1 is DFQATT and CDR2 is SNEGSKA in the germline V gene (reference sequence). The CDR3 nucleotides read TGCAGTGGGAAGGGACAAACCTACGAGCAGTACTTC. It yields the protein CSGKGQTYEQYF.

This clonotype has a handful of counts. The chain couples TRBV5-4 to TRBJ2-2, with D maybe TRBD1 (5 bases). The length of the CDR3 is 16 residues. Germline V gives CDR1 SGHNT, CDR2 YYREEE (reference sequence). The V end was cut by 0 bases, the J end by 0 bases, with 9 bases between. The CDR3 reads CASSLDPGSNTGELFF. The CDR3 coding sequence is TGTGCCAGCAGCTTGGATCCAGGGTCGAACACCGGGGAGCTGTTTTTT.

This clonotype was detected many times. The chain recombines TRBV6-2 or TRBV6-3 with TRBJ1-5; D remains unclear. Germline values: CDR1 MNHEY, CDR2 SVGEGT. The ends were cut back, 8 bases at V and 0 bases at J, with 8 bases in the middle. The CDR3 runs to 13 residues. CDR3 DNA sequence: TGTGCCAGCCCGGTGGTTAGCAATCAGCCCCAGCATTTT. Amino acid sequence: CASPVVSNQPQHF.

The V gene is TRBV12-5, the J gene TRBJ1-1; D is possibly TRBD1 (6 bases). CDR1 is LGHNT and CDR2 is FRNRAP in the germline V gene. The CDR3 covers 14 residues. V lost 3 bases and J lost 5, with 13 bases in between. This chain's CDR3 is CASGFWGLDTEAFF. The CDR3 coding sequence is TGTGCTAGTGGTTTTTGGGGGCTCGATACTGAAGCTTTCTTT.

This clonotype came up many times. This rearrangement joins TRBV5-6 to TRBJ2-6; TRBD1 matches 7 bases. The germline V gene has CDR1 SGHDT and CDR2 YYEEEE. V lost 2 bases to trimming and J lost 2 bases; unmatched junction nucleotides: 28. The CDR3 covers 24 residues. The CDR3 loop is CASSFTLDRSSWSSGDPGANVLTF. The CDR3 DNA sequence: TGTGCCAGCAGCTTTACCCTGGACAGGTCCTCCTGGAGTTCGGGCGATCCTGGGGCCAACGTCCTGACTTTC.

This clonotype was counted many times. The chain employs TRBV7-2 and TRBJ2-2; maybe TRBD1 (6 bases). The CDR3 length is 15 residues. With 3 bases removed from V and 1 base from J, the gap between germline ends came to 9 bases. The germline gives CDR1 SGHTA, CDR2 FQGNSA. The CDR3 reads CASSLRRGNTGELFF. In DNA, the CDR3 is TGTGCCAGCAGCTTGCGCAGGGGGAACACCGGGGAGCTGTTTTTT.

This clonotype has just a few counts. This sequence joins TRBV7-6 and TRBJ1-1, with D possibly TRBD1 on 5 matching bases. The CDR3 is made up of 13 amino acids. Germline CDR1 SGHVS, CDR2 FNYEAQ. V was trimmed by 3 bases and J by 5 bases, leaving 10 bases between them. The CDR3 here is CASSFQGRTEAFF. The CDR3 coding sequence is TGTGCCAGCAGCTTCCAGGGCCGTACTGAAGCTTTCTTT.